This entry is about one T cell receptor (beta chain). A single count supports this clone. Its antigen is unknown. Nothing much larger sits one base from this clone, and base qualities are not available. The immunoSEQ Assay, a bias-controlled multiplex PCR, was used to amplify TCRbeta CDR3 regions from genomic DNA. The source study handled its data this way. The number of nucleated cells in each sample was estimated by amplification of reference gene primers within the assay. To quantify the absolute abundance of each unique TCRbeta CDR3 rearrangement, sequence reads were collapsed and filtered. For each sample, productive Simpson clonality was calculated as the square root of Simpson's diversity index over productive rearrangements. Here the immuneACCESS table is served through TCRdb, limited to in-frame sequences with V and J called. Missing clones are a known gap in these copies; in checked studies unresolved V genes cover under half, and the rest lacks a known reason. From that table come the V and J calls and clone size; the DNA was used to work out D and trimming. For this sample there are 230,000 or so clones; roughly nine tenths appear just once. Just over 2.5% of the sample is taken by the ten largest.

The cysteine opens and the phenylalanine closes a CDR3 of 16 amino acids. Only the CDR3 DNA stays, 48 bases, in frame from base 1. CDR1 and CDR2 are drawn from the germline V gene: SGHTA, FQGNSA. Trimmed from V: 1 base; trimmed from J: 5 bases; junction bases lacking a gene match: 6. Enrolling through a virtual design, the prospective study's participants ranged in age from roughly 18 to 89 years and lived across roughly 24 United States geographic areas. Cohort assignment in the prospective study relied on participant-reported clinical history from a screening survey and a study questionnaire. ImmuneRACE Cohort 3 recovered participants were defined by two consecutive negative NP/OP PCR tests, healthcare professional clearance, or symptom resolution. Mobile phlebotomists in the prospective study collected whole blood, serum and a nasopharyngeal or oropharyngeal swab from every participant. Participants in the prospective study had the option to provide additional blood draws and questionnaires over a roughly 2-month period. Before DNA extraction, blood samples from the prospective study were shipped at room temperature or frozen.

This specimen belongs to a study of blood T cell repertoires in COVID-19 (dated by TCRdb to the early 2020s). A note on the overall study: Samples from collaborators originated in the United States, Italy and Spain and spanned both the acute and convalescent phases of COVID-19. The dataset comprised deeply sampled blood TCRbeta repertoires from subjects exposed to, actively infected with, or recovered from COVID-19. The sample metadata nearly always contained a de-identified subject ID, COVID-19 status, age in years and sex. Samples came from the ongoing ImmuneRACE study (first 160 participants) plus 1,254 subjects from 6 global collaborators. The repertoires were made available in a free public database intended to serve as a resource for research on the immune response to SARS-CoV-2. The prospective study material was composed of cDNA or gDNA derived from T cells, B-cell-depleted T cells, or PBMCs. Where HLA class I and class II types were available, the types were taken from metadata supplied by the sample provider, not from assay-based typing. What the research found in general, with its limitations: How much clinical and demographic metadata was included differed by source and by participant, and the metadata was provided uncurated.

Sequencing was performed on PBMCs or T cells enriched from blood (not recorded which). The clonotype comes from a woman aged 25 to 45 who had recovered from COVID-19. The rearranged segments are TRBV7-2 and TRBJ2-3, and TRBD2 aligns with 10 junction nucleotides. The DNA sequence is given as TGTGCCAGCAGCTTAGGACTAGCGGGCGGAGGAGATACGCAGTATTTT. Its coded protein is CASSLGLAGGGDTQYF.